What follows is one T cell receptor beta chain and its context. This sample was taken from a study of T-cell memory formation after mild COVID-19. V gave up 3 bases and J gave up 10 bases, with 16 bases separating them. The CDR3 sequence is 14 residues long. The germline V gene has CDR1 KGHSH and CDR2 LQKENI. In TCRdb, the 5' RACE reads were re-called with MiXCR into one record per CDR3 protein. The table has 250,000 to 400,000 distinct CDR3 sequences, 13% to 15% seen once. The receptor comes from a man aged 18 to 30 who had mild COVID-19 (a few samples of this study predate the infection). Cell type and time point are not known. The J gene is TRBJ2-1, the V gene TRBV18, with D uncertain. Material: PBMCs or a T cell subset sorted from them (not recorded which). The CDR3 loop reads CASSPGELWTEQFF. The DNA of the CDR3 is TGTGCCAGCTCACCCGGCGAATTGTGGACGGAGCAGTTCTTC.